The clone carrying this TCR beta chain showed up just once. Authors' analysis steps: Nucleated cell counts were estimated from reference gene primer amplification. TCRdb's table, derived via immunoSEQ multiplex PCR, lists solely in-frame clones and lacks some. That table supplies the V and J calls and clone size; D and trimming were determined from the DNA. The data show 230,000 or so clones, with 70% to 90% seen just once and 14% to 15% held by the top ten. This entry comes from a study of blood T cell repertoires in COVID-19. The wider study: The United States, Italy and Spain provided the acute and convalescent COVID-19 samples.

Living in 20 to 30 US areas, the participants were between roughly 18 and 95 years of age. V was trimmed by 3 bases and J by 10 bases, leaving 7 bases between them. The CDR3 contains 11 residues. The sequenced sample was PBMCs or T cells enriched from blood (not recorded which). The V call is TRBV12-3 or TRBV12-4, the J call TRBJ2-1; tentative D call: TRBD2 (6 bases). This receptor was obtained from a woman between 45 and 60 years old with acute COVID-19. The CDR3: CASSFSGEQFF. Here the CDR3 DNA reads TGTGCCAGCAGTTTTAGCGGAGAGCAGTTCTTC.